This T cell receptor (beta chain) was identified in a study of shared clonotypes between healthy human individuals. Division of CD4+ cells produced a CD45RA+ naive subset and a CD45RA-negative memory subset. Assay: immunoSEQ multiplex PCR; the TCRdb copy retains only in-frame clones and omits some. Of around 1.1 million clones detected, around three quarters appear once; the ten largest clones hold roughly 0.82%. Germline CDR1 SGDLS, CDR2 YYNGEE. This CDR3 comprises 13 residues. V was cut by 3 bases and J by 2 bases, with 8 bases left in between. Whole-study findings and limits: Richness estimates generally favored naive over memory subsets.

Turning to this clone: Its antigen remains unknown.

The sequence derives from a man aged 18 to 29 in good health. Some clones in this sample may be carry-over from other donors' samples. The chain is built from TRBV9 and TRBJ2-5; no firm D call. Sample: memory CD4+ T cells from PBMCs. This sample's subset: CD45RA-negative fraction. The CDR3 DNA reads as TGTGCCAGCAGCGATACCGGGCAAGAGACCCAGTACTTC. This gives the protein CASSDTGQETQYF.